Listed below are T cell receptor beta chains from one sample, sequenced in a study of T cell repertoires in cytomegalovirus infection. A single record per CDR3 protein comes from TCRdb applying MiXCR to the reads. The sample has 150,000 to 200,000 distinct CDR3 sequences, about a tenth seen once. The sequenced sample consisted of PBMCs. The receptors were sampled from a human donor in good health (CMV status not recorded). Some clones in this sample may be carry-over from other donors' samples. Each CDR3 is given with its conserved first and last residue. The order of the fields is D gene, clone size, J gene, V gene, CDR3 DNA, CDR3 protein. D genes are given only for firm matches. Only some rows state a clone size, as once, few, many or a class for expanded clones.

d_gene: NA; abundance: many; j_gene: TRBJ1-4; v_gene: TRBV7-2; CDR3nt: TGTGCCAGCAGCTTAGAAGGGCAGGGATTTAATGAAAAACTGTTTTTT; CDR3aa: CASSLEGQGFNEKLFF
d_gene: NA; abundance: NA; j_gene: TRBJ2-7; v_gene: TRBV7-9; CDR3nt: TGTGCCAGCACCCGGACAGTCGAGCAGTACTTC; CDR3aa: CASTRTVEQYF
d_gene: NA; abundance: NA; j_gene: TRBJ2-1; v_gene: TRBV25-1; CDR3nt: TGTGCCAGCAGTGGGCTGCCTAATGGCGAGCAGTTCTTC; CDR3aa: CASSGLPNGEQFF
d_gene: TRBD2; abundance: few; j_gene: TRBJ2-3; v_gene: TRBV4-3; CDR3nt: TGCGCCAGCAGCCAAGGAGCGGGGTACACAGATACGCAGTATTTT; CDR3aa: CASSQGAGYTDTQYF
d_gene: NA; abundance: many; j_gene: TRBJ1-2; v_gene: TRBV30; CDR3nt: TGTGCCTGGAGTGGGAGGGGTGACTATGGCTACACCTTC; CDR3aa: CAWSGRGDYGYTF
d_gene: NA; abundance: medium-sized; j_gene: TRBJ1-6; v_gene: TRBV28; CDR3nt: TGTGCCAGCAGTTATGAGGAGTCAGGGAAACTGGGGTCACCCCTCCACTTT; CDR3aa: CASSYEESGKLGSPLHF
d_gene: NA; abundance: few; j_gene: TRBJ2-7; v_gene: TRBV3-1; CDR3nt: TGTGCCAGCAGCCAGGAAGAGGGGTGGGCCTACGAGCAGTACTTC; CDR3aa: CASSQEEGWAYEQYF
d_gene: TRBD1; abundance: many; j_gene: TRBJ1-1; v_gene: TRBV7-8; CDR3nt: TGTGCCAGCAGCTTATTTGCAGGGGGCGCGTCTGAAGCTTTCTTT; CDR3aa: CASSLFAGGASEAFF
d_gene: TRBD1; abundance: many; j_gene: TRBJ2-7; v_gene: TRBV6-2/TRBV6-3; CDR3nt: TGTGCCAGCAGTGGGGGGACAGGAGCCTTGTACGAGCAGTACTTC; CDR3aa: CASSGGTGALYEQYF
d_gene: NA; abundance: NA; j_gene: TRBJ1-1; v_gene: TRBV19; CDR3nt: TGTGCCAGTCTGGGGGCAGAGAGAAACACTGAAGCTTTCTTT; CDR3aa: CASLGAERNTEAFF
d_gene: TRBD2; abundance: NA; j_gene: TRBJ2-5; v_gene: TRBV20-1; CDR3nt: TGCAGTGCTAGGCCTAGCGGGAGTGAGACCCAGTACTTC; CDR3aa: CSARPSGSETQYF
d_gene: NA; abundance: NA; j_gene: TRBJ1-1; v_gene: TRBV19; CDR3nt: TGTGCCAGTAGTCCATCTGGGGGGCAGGGCACTGAAGCTTTCTTT; CDR3aa: CASSPSGGQGTEAFF
d_gene: NA; abundance: few; j_gene: TRBJ2-5; v_gene: TRBV14; CDR3nt: TGTGCCAGCAGCCAAGAGTATTCCCGAGGAGAGACCCAGTACTTC; CDR3aa: CASSQEYSRGETQYF
d_gene: TRBD1; abundance: many; j_gene: TRBJ2-1; v_gene: TRBV4-1; CDR3nt: TGCGCCAGCAGCTTGACAGGGGTCGGTGAGCAGTTCTTC; CDR3aa: CASSLTGVGEQFF
d_gene: NA; abundance: many; j_gene: TRBJ1-2; v_gene: TRBV7-8; CDR3nt: TGTGCCAGCAGCGAGGGGTCAAATTATGGCTACACCTTC; CDR3aa: CASSEGSNYGYTF
d_gene: TRBD1; abundance: many; j_gene: TRBJ1-5; v_gene: TRBV7-9; CDR3nt: TGTGCCAGCAGCTTAGGAGGGACAGGGAATCAGCCCCAGCATTTT; CDR3aa: CASSLGGTGNQPQHF
d_gene: TRBD2; abundance: NA; j_gene: TRBJ2-1; v_gene: TRBV6-2/TRBV6-3; CDR3nt: TGTGCCAGCAGTTACAGGGTTAGCGGGAGCAGAGATGAGCAGTTCTTC; CDR3aa: CASSYRVSGSRDEQFF
d_gene: NA; abundance: many; j_gene: TRBJ2-7; v_gene: TRBV28; CDR3nt: TGTGCCAGCAGGAGGGCGCGCGAGCAGTACTTC; CDR3aa: CASRRAREQYF
d_gene: TRBD1; abundance: many; j_gene: TRBJ2-2; v_gene: TRBV6-4; CDR3nt: TGTGCCAGCAGTGACCAGGGGGAGACCGGGGAGCTGTTTTTT; CDR3aa: CASSDQGETGELFF
d_gene: NA; abundance: NA; j_gene: TRBJ2-7; v_gene: TRBV28; CDR3nt: TGTGCCAGCATCAGAGGCAGGGTCGGCGAGCAGTACTTC; CDR3aa: CASIRGRVGEQYF
d_gene: NA; abundance: many; j_gene: TRBJ2-1; v_gene: TRBV6-5; CDR3nt: TGTGCCAGCAGTTACTCGAAGGGGCGCCCCTCTAATGAGCAGTTCTTC; CDR3aa: CASSYSKGRPSNEQFF
d_gene: NA; abundance: many; j_gene: TRBJ2-1; v_gene: TRBV10-1; CDR3nt: TGCGCCAGCAGTTACGATTACAATGAGCAGTTCTTC; CDR3aa: CASSYDYNEQFF
d_gene: NA; abundance: many; j_gene: TRBJ1-3; v_gene: TRBV28; CDR3nt: TGTGCCAGCATTCGCTTCGGGGCTGGAAACACCATATATTTT; CDR3aa: CASIRFGAGNTIYF
d_gene: NA; abundance: many; j_gene: TRBJ1-3; v_gene: TRBV28; CDR3nt: TGTGCCAGCACCCCGGGAAGGGGAAGGGCTGGAAACACCATATATTTT; CDR3aa: CASTPGRGRAGNTIYF
d_gene: NA; abundance: many; j_gene: TRBJ2-1; v_gene: TRBV6-4; CDR3nt: TGTGCCAGCAGTGACGATGGAGGGCTCAATGAGCAGTTCTTC; CDR3aa: CASSDDGGLNEQFF
d_gene: TRBD1; abundance: NA; j_gene: TRBJ2-1; v_gene: TRBV11-3; CDR3nt: TGTGCCAGCAGCTTAGATGTAACAGTTAACAGGGGTGAGCAGTTCTTC; CDR3aa: CASSLDVTVNRGEQFF
d_gene: NA; abundance: many; j_gene: TRBJ2-1; v_gene: TRBV6-2/TRBV6-3; CDR3nt: TGTGCCAGCAGTTACTTCGGGTGGTCCGGGAACAATGAGCAGTTCTTC; CDR3aa: CASSYFGWSGNNEQFF
d_gene: TRBD1; abundance: many; j_gene: TRBJ1-6; v_gene: TRBV5-4; CDR3nt: TGTGCCAGCAGCCCGACAGGGGGCCGATCACCCCTCCACTTT; CDR3aa: CASSPTGGRSPLHF
d_gene: NA; abundance: NA; j_gene: TRBJ1-4; v_gene: TRBV11-2; CDR3nt: TGTGCCAGCAGCTTAGTGACCGGGGGTGATGAAAAACTGTTTTTT; CDR3aa: CASSLVTGGDEKLFF
d_gene: NA; abundance: many; j_gene: TRBJ1-1; v_gene: TRBV28; CDR3nt: TGTGCCAGCATTGGAATGTCAGGGGCGCGAGGCACTGAAGCTTTCTTT; CDR3aa: CASIGMSGARGTEAFF
d_gene: NA; abundance: many; j_gene: TRBJ2-1; v_gene: TRBV7-2; CDR3nt: TGTGCCAGCATTAAACAGATCTCCTACAATGAGCAGTTCTTC; CDR3aa: CASIKQISYNEQFF
d_gene: TRBD2; abundance: many; j_gene: TRBJ2-7; v_gene: TRBV6-2/TRBV6-3; CDR3nt: TGTGCCAGCAGACTAGCGCGCGAGCAGTACTTC; CDR3aa: CASRLAREQYF
d_gene: TRBD2; abundance: NA; j_gene: TRBJ2-7; v_gene: TRBV24-1; CDR3nt: TGTGCCACCAGTGACCCGCGGGGGGCAGGTGAGCAGTACTTC; CDR3aa: CATSDPRGAGEQYF
d_gene: NA; abundance: few; j_gene: TRBJ1-1; v_gene: TRBV3-1; CDR3nt: TGTGCCAGCAGCCAACAGGGGTGGGGCCTTGAAGCTTTCTTT; CDR3aa: CASSQQGWGLEAFF
d_gene: TRBD2; abundance: NA; j_gene: TRBJ2-7; v_gene: TRBV20-1; CDR3nt: TGCAGTGCTAGAGATCCACTGCTAGCGGGGCTCGCCTACGAGCAGTACTTC; CDR3aa: CSARDPLLAGLAYEQYF
d_gene: NA; abundance: NA; j_gene: TRBJ1-2; v_gene: TRBV6-2/TRBV6-3; CDR3nt: TGTGCCAGCAGACCCCTCGGGGGCGACTATGGCTACACCTTC; CDR3aa: CASRPLGGDYGYTF